This is a list of T cell receptor beta chains from one sample in a study of response to subunit inactivated influenza vaccine. TCRdb ran MiXCR on the RT-PCR reads and lists one entry per CDR3 protein. The data contain about 540,000 distinct CDR3 sequences, approximately 22% of them singletons. These data are also associated with another study on T cells expressing NK-cell markers.

Source: CD4+ T cells sorted from PBMCs, taken 12 days after vaccination. The receptor source for this set is a man over 45 who received an inactivated influenza vaccine. The CDR3 runs from the conserved cysteine through the conserved F or W. Fields, in order: V gene, D gene, clone size, J gene, CDR3 protein, CDR3 DNA. The D gene is left open where the match is weak. Size is omitted from some rows. Given values are once, few, many or a class for expanded clones.

>TRBV7-2|.|.|TRBJ1-1
CASSPGWRKWGTEAFF
TGTGCCAGCAGCCCCGGATGGAGGAAATGGGGCACTGAAGCTTTCTTT
>TRBV4-2|.|.|TRBJ2-1
CASSQDAGLPNEQFF
TGTGCCAGCAGCCAAGACGCAGGGCTGCCCAATGAGCAGTTCTTC
>TRBV6-2/TRBV6-3|.|.|TRBJ2-3
CASRLKVTDTQYF
TGTGCCAGCCGTTTGAAGGTCACAGATACGCAGTATTTT
>TRBV18|.|once|TRBJ1-2
CASSPRGSRDGYTF
TGTGCCAGCTCACCACGAGGTTCAAGGGATGGCTACACCTTC
>TRBV5-1|.|few|TRBJ2-1
CASSLVWNEQFF
TGCGCCAGCAGCTTGGTTTGGAATGAGCAGTTCTTC
>TRBV2|.|.|TRBJ2-7
CASSENRPWEQYF
TGTGCCAGCAGTGAGAACCGACCGTGGGAGCAGTACTTC
>TRBV15|.|few|TRBJ1-4
CATSRDLLGELFF
TGTGCCACCAGCAGAGATCTGCTAGGGGAACTGTTTTTT
>TRBV4-3|TRBD1|.|TRBJ2-7
CASSLYGQGSSYEQYF
TGCGCCAGCAGCCTGTACGGACAGGGGAGCTCCTACGAGCAGTACTTC
>TRBV4-1|TRBD2|few|TRBJ2-5
CASSQGASGETQYF
TGCGCCAGCAGCCAAGGGGCTAGCGGCGAGACCCAGTACTTC
>TRBV20-1|TRBD1|few|TRBJ1-2
CTAQGANDYGYTF
TGCACTGCACAGGGGGCGAACGACTATGGCTACACCTTC
>TRBV7-6|.|few|TRBJ1-3
CASSLSRPFGGNTIYF
TGTGCCAGCAGCTTAAGTCGACCCTTCGGTGGAAACACCATATATTTT
>TRBV20-1|TRBD2|.|TRBJ2-4
CSATKLAGPVLAKNIQYF
TGCAGTGCTACCAAACTAGCGGGTCCTGTTTTGGCCAAAAACATTCAGTACTTC
>TRBV12-3/TRBV12-4|.|few|TRBJ2-7
CASSRGYTSYEQYF
TGTGCCAGTTCGAGGGGATACACCTCCTACGAGCAGTACTTC
>TRBV29-1|.|.|TRBJ2-5
CSSREGAETQYF
TGCAGCTCCCGGGAGGGGGCAGAGACCCAGTACTTC
>TRBV5-1|.|.|TRBJ2-5
CASSPRPMGQETQYF
TGCGCCAGCAGCCCACGCCCGATGGGTCAAGAGACCCAGTACTTC
>TRBV7-2|.|.|TRBJ1-5
CASSLVEGDQPQHF
TGTGCCAGCAGCTTAGTGGAAGGGGATCAGCCCCAGCATTTT
>TRBV12-3/TRBV12-4|TRBD2|many|TRBJ2-2
CASSFAGRRYGELFF
TGTGCCAGCAGTTTTGCCGGGAGGCGCTACGGGGAGCTGTTTTTT
>TRBV5-6|TRBD1|once|TRBJ2-1
CASSSQGTGGDEQFF
TGTGCCAGCAGCTCCCAGGGGACAGGAGGGGATGAGCAGTTCTTC
>TRBV7-3|TRBD2|.|TRBJ2-1
CASSPGLADTRVYNEQFF
TGTGCCAGCAGTCCCGGACTAGCTGATACGCGGGTCTACAATGAGCAGTTCTTC
>TRBV20-1|.|few|TRBJ2-3
CSARSPGASTDTQYF
TGCAGTGCTAGGTCCCCAGGGGCAAGCACAGATACGCAGTATTTT
>TRBV4-1|.|few|TRBJ2-5
CASSQDARFETQYF
TGCGCCAGCAGCCAAGATGCGCGTTTTGAGACCCAGTACTTC
>TRBV9|.|few|TRBJ1-4
CASSVGILDGGGEKLFF
TGTGCCAGCAGCGTCGGAATTTTGGACGGGGGTGGTGAAAAACTGTTTTTT
>TRBV7-9|.|once|TRBJ2-7
CASSYGPSRAEEYF
TGTGCCAGCAGCTACGGCCCCTCAAGAGCGGAGGAGTACTTC
>TRBV6-2/TRBV6-3|.|.|TRBJ1-5
CASSYSSQGHQPQHF
TGTGCCAGCAGTTACTCGAGTCAGGGGCATCAGCCCCAGCATTTT
>TRBV5-1|.|many|TRBJ1-6
CASANQGTNSPLHF
TGCGCCAGCGCGAACCAGGGGACGAATTCACCCCTCCACTTT
>TRBV7-8|.|few|TRBJ1-1
CASRRTAANTEAFF
TGTGCCAGCCGGAGGACAGCCGCGAACACTGAAGCTTTCTTT